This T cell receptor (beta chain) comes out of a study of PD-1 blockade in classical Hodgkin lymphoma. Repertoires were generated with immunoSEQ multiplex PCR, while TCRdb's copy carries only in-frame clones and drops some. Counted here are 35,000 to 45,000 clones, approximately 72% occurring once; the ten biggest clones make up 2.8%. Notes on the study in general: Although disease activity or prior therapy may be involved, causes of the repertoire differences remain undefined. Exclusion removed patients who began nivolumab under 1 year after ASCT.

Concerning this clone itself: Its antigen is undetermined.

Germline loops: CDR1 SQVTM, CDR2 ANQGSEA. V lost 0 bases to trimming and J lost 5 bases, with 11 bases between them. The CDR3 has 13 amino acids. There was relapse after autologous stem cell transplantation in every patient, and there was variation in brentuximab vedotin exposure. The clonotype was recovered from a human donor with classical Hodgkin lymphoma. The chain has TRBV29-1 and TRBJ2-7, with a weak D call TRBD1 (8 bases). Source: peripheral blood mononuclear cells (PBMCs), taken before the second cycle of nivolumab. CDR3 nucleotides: TGCAGCGTTGAAGAACAGGGGGGGGACGAGCAGTACTTC. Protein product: CSVEEQGGDEQYF.